What follows is one T cell receptor (beta chain) and its context. This clonotype was found many times. Its binding antigen is unknown. Per-nucleotide qualities are absent, and no much larger clonotype sits a single base away. V is pared back by 3 bases and J by 1 base, with 13 bases lying between the germline termini. Its CDR3 holds 15 amino acids, cysteine through phenylalanine. Kept here is only the CDR3 DNA, which spans 45 bases and is read in frame from base 1. These data originate in a study of Graves' ophthalmopathy and Graves' hyperthyroidism (dated by TCRdb to the late 2010s). About the full investigation: Peripheral blood was collected at initial diagnosis, prior to any treatment. The study used TCR beta repertoire signatures to distinguish Graves' ophthalmopathy from Graves' hyperthyroidism and to predict progression to ophthalmopathy. In total, around 130 blood samples were TCR-sequenced: roughly 45 ophthalmopathy, approximately 75 hyperthyroidism and about 17 hyperthyroidism-to-ophthalmopathy patients. A discovery set of 90 to 100 patients (around 44 ophthalmopathy, approximately 58 stable hyperthyroidism) was enrolled to explore V-J signatures distinguishing ophthalmopathy from hyperthyroidism. For independent validation, a separate cohort was made up of some 18 hyperthyroidism patients plus 17 patients who later progressed from hyperthyroidism to ophthalmopathy. T-cell repertoires of thyroid tissue and blood were compared in over 5 hyperthyroidism patients. After sampling, hyperthyroidism patients received methimazole starting at 30 mg daily, and ophthalmopathy patients received high-dose intravenous methylprednisolone. The 75 to 100 discovery patients were randomly divided into training and test sets at a 7:3 ratio. Broader findings and caveats from the paper: In validation, the model predicted ophthalmopathy progression with about 70% sensitivity and roughly 72% specificity; some 13 predicted patients were CT-confirmed with GO in a median of approximately 6.5 months. Sample size was not statistically predetermined, and group allocation was not concealed from the investigators. Ophthalmopathy was separated from stable hyperthyroidism by the 13-signature model with roughly 88% sensitivity and about 81% specificity in cross-validation and with 80%/75% in the test set. Among expanded thyroid clonotypes with frequency above 0.001, most also showed up in blood, which suggests that blood repertoires may reflect the thyroid immune response.

Hyperthyroidism was considered stable if no progression to ophthalmopathy occurred within 18 months of follow-up. Hyperthyroidism patients were newly diagnosed, were aged 18 to 65 years, and had a disease duration under 2 months. Patients with other autoimmune diseases, uncontrolled infections, pregnancy or lactation were excluded from the study. Diagnosis relied on clinical symptoms, serum thyroxine, TRAb, thyroid ultrasound and orbital computed tomography. Using Ficoll-Paque density gradient centrifugation, PBMCs were isolated from 10 ml of fresh peripheral blood. Trizol reagent was used to extract the total RNA, and its quality was then checked on an Agilent 2100 Bioanalyzer. TCR beta CDR3 regions were amplified from RNA transcripts for repertoire sequencing. The first round of RT-PCR was done with HTBI primers and the Qiagen OneStep RT-PCR kit, and was followed by a second round of multiplex PCR, then size selection and purification. Libraries were sequenced paired-end with 100 bp reads on an Illumina HiSeq2000. From the authors' description of their analysis: SOAPnuke was used to process the reads, throwing out any read that had adapters, had uncalled bases, had a mean Phred below 15, or lacked an exact constant-primer or identifier match. COPE v1.2.5 was used to merge the high-quality paired reads. Each unique nucleotide sequence was defined as a clonotype, and clonotypes were aligned to IMGT TRB V, D and J references with MiTCR v1.1. Only V-J combinations with frequency above 0.0001 were analysed, covering approximately 99% of repertoires. A TCR clonal expansion and chaos score per V-J combination was defined as the ratio of F50 clonal expansion to chaos observed in the TCRdist matrix. Welch's t-statistics and random forest were used to reduce the features to about a dozen V-J combinations, which were then used as input to a naive Bayes classifier. The similarity between thyroid and blood repertoires was quantified using the Morisita-Horn index. TCRdb reanalyzed the raw reads on its own, using fastp at Q25 for trimming and MiXCR for clone calling, and kept in-frame beta chains. Each entry merges the rows of one CDR3 protein and shows their most common DNA and genes. TCRdb's processing, not the study's, gives the V and J calls here. In all, the sample holds approximately 410,000 distinct CDR3 sequences, and 15% of those were seen once. About 7% of the sample goes to the ten largest clones.

Sequences were obtained from peripheral blood. The rearrangement combines TRBV12-3 or TRBV12-4 with TRBJ2-7; the D gene is possibly TRBD1, with 6 bases matching. This TCR came from a woman aged 18-30 years with stable Graves' hyperthyroidism. Donor details come from another sample of the same person, matched by shared clones. CDR3 sequence: CASSLAGQFSYEQYF. Here is the DNA: TGTGCCAGCAGTTTGGCCGGACAGTTTTCCTACGAGCAGTACTTC.